The sequence of this TCR beta chain was determined in a study of shared clonotypes between healthy human individuals. Division of CD4+ cells produced a CD45RA+ naive subset and a CD45RA-negative memory subset. Study-wide results and limits: Clonotypes shared by all four sorted-subset donors had higher generation probabilities than non-shared clonotypes. Researchers sampled blood only, noting tissue repertoires likely differ.

Each subset's genomic DNA was shared equally among a number of immunoSEQ plates. Sequencing used immunoSEQ multiplex PCR; TCRdb keeps in-frame clones, though not all of them. Here the sample spans 1.4 million or so clones, about 98.5% being singletons. As to this clone: The antigen is unknown.

Sequencing was done on a sample of naive CD4+ T cells sorted from blood. Subset denoted: CD45RA+ positively selected. This sequence was found in a man aged 30 to 39 in good health.

The CDR3 here is CASSEQGIRGQYF. The CDR3 region has the DNA TGTGCCAGCAGTGAACAGGGGATACGAGGGCAGTACTTC. The chain links TRBV2 to TRBJ2-7; a possible D gene is TRBD1 (6 bases). CDR1 and CDR2 from the germline V gene are SNHLY and FYNNEI. Trimming took off 2 bases at V and 9 bases at J, with 14 bases between the two ends. This CDR3 region has 13 residues.